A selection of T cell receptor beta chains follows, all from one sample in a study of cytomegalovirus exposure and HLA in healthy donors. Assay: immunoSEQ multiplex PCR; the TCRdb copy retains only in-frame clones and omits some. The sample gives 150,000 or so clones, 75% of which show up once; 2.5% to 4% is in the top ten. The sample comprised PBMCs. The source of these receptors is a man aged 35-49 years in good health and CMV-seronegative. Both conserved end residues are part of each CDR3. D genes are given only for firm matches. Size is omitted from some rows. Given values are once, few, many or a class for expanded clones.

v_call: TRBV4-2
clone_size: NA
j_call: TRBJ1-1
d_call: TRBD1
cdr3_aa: CASSHFILEDRGFYTEAFF
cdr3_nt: TGTGCCAGCAGCCATTTTATTTTGGAAGACAGGGGTTTTTACACTGAAGCTTTCTTT

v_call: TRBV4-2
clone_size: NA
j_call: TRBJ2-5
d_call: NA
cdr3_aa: CASSQGGGEETQYF
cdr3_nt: TGTGCCAGCAGCCAAGGAGGCGGGGAAGAGACCCAGTACTTC

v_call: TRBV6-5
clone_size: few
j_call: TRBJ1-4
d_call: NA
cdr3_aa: CASSYGRARNEKLFF
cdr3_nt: TGTGCCAGCAGTTACGGGCGGGCACGGAATGAAAAACTGTTTTTT

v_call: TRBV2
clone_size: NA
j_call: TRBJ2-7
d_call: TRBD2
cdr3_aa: CASMGAGRGSSYEQYF
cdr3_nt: TGTGCCAGCATGGGAGCAGGGAGGGGAAGCTCCTACGAGCAGTACTTC

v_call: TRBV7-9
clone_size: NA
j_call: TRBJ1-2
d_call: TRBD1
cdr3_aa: CASSSDREAYGYTF
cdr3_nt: TGTGCCAGCAGCTCAGACAGGGAGGCCTATGGCTACACCTTC

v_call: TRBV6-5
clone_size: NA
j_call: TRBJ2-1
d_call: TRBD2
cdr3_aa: CASSGTTSSYNEQFF
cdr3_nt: TGTGCCAGCTCGGGGACTACCAGCTCCTACAATGAGCAGTTCTTC

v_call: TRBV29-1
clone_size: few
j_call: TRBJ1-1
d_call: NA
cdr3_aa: CSVLTGSGVTEAFF
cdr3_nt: TGCAGCGTACTGACAGGTTCTGGGGTGACTGAAGCTTTCTTT

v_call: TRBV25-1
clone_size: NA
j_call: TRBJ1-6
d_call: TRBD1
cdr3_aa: CASSGLRDRVGSPLHF
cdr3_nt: TGTGCCAGCAGTGGACTCCGGGACAGGGTCGGTTCACCCCTCCACTTT

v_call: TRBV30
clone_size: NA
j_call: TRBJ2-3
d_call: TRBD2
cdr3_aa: CAWVESGGGTDTQYF
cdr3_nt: TGTGCCTGGGTGGAATCGGGGGGGGGCACAGATACGCAGTATTTT

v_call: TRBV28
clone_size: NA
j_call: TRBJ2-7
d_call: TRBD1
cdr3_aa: CASSFFGTATMSSYEQYF
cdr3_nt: TGTGCCAGCAGTTTTTTCGGGACAGCCACTATGAGCTCCTACGAGCAGTACTTC

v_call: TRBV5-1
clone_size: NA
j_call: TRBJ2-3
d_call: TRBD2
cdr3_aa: CASSRSGVTDTQYF
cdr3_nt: TGCGCCAGCAGCCGCAGCGGGGTCACAGATACGCAGTATTTT

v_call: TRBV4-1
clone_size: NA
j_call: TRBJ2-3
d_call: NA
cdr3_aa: CASSQDSIPGLKGSTDTQYF
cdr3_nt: TGCGCCAGCAGCCAAGATTCGATACCGGGACTTAAAGGGAGCACAGATACGCAGTATTTT

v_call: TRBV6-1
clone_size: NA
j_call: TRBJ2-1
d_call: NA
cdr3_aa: CASSEGQMKEQFF
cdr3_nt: TGTGCCAGCAGTGAAGGCCAGATGAAAGAGCAGTTCTTC

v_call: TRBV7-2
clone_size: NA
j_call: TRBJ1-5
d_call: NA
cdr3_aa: CASSLKPGNQPQHF
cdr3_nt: TGTGCCAGCAGTTTAAAACCGGGGAATCAGCCCCAGCATTTT

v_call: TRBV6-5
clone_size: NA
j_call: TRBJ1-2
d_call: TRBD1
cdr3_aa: CASSLIRDRVRGYTF
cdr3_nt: TGTGCCAGCAGCCTAATCCGGGACAGGGTGCGGGGCTACACCTTC

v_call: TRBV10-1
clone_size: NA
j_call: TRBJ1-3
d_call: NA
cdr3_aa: CASSEQAGNTIYF
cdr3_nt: TGCGCCAGCAGTGAACAGGCTGGAAACACCATATATTTT

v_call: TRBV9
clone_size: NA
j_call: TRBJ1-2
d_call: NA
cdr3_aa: CASSPLGVCGYTF
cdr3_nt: TGTGCCAGCAGCCCCTTAGGGGTGTGCGGCTACACCTTC

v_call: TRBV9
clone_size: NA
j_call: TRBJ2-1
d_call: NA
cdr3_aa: CASTLGGPVNEQFF
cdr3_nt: TGTGCCAGCACCCTCGGAGGGCCTGTAAATGAGCAGTTCTTC

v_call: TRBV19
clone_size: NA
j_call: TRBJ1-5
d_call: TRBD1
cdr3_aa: CASTLDRFRPQHF
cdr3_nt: TGTGCCAGTACCCTGGACAGGTTTCGGCCCCAGCATTTT

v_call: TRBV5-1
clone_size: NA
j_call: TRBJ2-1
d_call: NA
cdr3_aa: CASSRQAIYNEQFF
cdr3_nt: TGCGCCAGCAGCCGGCAGGCGATATACAATGAGCAGTTCTTC

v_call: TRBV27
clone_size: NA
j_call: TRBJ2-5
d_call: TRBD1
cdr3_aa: CASSPNRGETQYF
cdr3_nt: TGTGCCAGCAGTCCCAACAGGGGAGAGACCCAGTACTTC

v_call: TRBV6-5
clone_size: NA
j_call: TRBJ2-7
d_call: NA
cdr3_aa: CASSYSGRNIYEQYF
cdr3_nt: TGTGCCAGCAGTTACTCGGGCAGGAACATCTACGAGCAGTACTTC

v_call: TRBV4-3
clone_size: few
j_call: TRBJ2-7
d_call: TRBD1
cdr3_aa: CASSQGTGTGSYEQYF
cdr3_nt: TGCGCCAGCAGCCAAGGAACCGGGACAGGATCCTACGAGCAGTACTTC

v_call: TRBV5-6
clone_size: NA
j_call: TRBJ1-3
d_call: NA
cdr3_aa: CASSPAGAGNTIYF
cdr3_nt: TGTGCCAGCAGCCCTGCGGGGGCTGGAAACACCATATATTTT

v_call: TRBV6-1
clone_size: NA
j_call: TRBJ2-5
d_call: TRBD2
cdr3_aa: CASSLTGLAETQYF
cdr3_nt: TGTGCCAGCAGTTTAACAGGACTAGCAGAGACCCAGTACTTC

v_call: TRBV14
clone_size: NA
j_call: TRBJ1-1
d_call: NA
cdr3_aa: CASSRAGLGTEAFF
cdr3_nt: TGTGCCAGCAGCCGGGCGGGGTTGGGCACTGAAGCTTTCTTT

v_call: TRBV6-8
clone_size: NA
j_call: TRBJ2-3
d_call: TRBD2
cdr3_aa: CASRGRLAGGQEPGTDTQYF
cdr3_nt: TGTGCCAGCAGGGGAAGACTAGCGGGGGGCCAAGAGCCTGGCACAGATACGCAGTATTTT

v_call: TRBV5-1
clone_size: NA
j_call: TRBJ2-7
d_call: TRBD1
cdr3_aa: CASSTGQALYEQYF
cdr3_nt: TGCGCCAGCAGCACGGGACAGGCGCTCTACGAGCAGTACTTC

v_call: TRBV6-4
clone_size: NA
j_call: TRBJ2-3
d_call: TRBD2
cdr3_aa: CASSDAPGLATDTQYF
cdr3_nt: TGTGCCAGCAGTGACGCGCCGGGACTAGCAACAGATACGCAGTATTTT